These 20 T cell receptor beta chains came from one sample sequenced in a study of cytomegalovirus exposure and HLA in healthy donors. This PCR relied on a set of 60 Vbeta primers and 13 Jbeta primers. Here immunoSEQ multiplex PCR was the method, and the copy in TCRdb shows in-frame clones only, minus some. The repertoire has about 110,000 clones, nearly 80% of them found once; the top ten carry roughly 1.2%. The material sequenced was PBMCs. The receptors originated from a woman in her thirties in good health and CMV-seronegative.

The chain carries TRBV25-1 and TRBJ1-4; 8 bases fit TRBD1. The germline gives CDR1 MGHDK, CDR2 SYGVNS. V was pared by 2 bases and J by 6 bases, with 5 bases of the junction left unmatched. This CDR3 has 15 amino acids. The CDR3 region has the DNA TGTGCCAGCAGTGAACCAGGGGGCGGTTATGAAAAACTGTTTTTT. Translating gives CASSEPGGGYEKLFF. Full variable domain (outside the CDR3, taken from reference TRBV25-1 and TRBJ1-4): EADIYQTPRYLVIGTGKKITLECSQTMGHDKMYWYQQDPGMELHLIHYSYGVNSTEKGDLSSESTVSRIRTEHFPLTLESARPSHTSQYLCASSEPGGGYEKLFFGSGTQLSVL.

This clone appeared a few times. J is TRBJ1-2 and V is TRBV19; TRBD1 is a possible D gene (5 bases). The CDR3 sequence is 13 residues long. From germline, CDR1 is LNHDA and CDR2 SQIVND (reference sequence). V shed 11 bases and J shed 4 bases, with 17 bases lying between them. Here the CDR3 reads CASTRGGSYGYTF. The CDR3 DNA is TGTGCCTCCACTCGGGGGGGGAGCTATGGCTACACCTTC.

The chain combines TRBV6-5 with TRBJ1-4; D not certain. The V and J ends lost 11 bases and 2 bases respectively, with 12 bases between them. Germline CDR1 and CDR2: MNHEY and SVGAGI. This CDR3 spans 13 amino acids. The CDR3 nucleotides are TGTGCCGTCCAGAGGGCGACTAATGAAAAACTGTTTTTT. The encoded protein is CAVQRATNEKLFF.

In this sample, this clone turned up once. V gene TRBV7-9 combines with J gene TRBJ2-1; 10 bases are shared with TRBD1. The germline CDR1 and CDR2 sequences are SEHNR and FQNEAQ (reference sequence). This CDR3 comprises 15 residues. Losses at the gene ends were 5 bases for V and 5 bases for J; bases not matched to a gene: 6. The CDR3 reads CASSKPGQGNNEQFF. CDR3 DNA: TGTGCCAGCAGCAAGCCGGGACAGGGGAACAATGAGCAGTTCTTC.

The chain uses TRBV27 and TRBJ1-2; D is unresolved. There are 12 residues in the CDR3. Germline V gene data show CDR1 as MNHEY and CDR2 as SMNVEV (reference sequence). V was cut by 6 bases and J by 6 bases, with 11 bases left in between. The DNA of the CDR3 is TGTGCCAGCAGGACGTGGAGGGATGGCTACACCTTC. Amino acids: CASRTWRDGYTF.

J is TRBJ2-1 and V is TRBV5-4, with 7 bases identical to TRBD2. Germline V CDR1 and CDR2: SGHNT, YYREEE (reference sequence). J lost 6 bases, V lost 0 bases, and 6 bases had no gene match. The CDR3 runs 15 residues. This chain's CDR3 is CASSLAGGTGNEQFF. CDR3 sequence (DNA): TGTGCCAGCAGCTTGGCGGGAGGTACCGGCAATGAGCAGTTCTTC.

The chain employs TRBV7-2 and TRBJ1-5, with D possibly being TRBD1 (5 bases). Trimming took 2 bases from V and 0 from J, leaving 11 bases between them. The CDR3 extends over 16 amino acids. Per the germline V gene, CDR1 is SGHTA and CDR2 is FQGNSA. The DNA of the CDR3 is TGTGCCAGCAGCTTACAGGGAACCCATAGCAATCAGCCCCAGCATTTT. Translating it yields CASSLQGTHSNQPQHF.

The genes are TRBV18 and TRBJ2-1, with TRBD1 identical over 9 bases. The CDR3 runs 15 residues. V was pared by 3 bases and J by 3 bases, with 3 bases of the junction left unmatched. Germline values: CDR1 KGHSH, CDR2 LQKENI. Written as DNA, the CDR3 is TGTGCCAGCTCACCGCCGGGACAGGGCTACAATGAGCAGTTCTTC. It translates to CASSPPGQGYNEQFF.

The chain couples TRBV5-1 to TRBJ2-2, with a possible D match to TRBD2 (5 bases). The V and J ends lost 3 bases and 6 bases respectively, with 12 bases between them. The CDR3 sequence is 14 residues long. The germline V gene has CDR1 SGHRS and CDR2 YFSETQ. The CDR3 nucleotides read TGCGCCAGCAGCTATTACGGGATCGCCGGGGAGCTGTTTTTT. Its protein is CASSYYGIAGELFF.

The J gene is TRBJ1-5, the V gene TRBV28, with unresolved D. V lost 3 bases and J 5 bases, leaving 11 bases between the germline ends. Looked up from germline, CDR1 is MDHEN and CDR2 is SYDVKM. CDR3 size: 14 residues. This CDR3 reads CASSLNSADQPQHF. DNA for the CDR3: TGTGCCAGCAGTTTGAATTCGGCGGATCAGCCCCAGCATTTT.

This chain joins TRBV9 and TRBJ2-7; D is perhaps TRBD2 (7 bases). Germline-derived CDR1 and CDR2 are SGDLS and YYNGEE. V was clipped by 0 bases and J by 0 bases, with 13 bases between them. CDR3 length: 16 amino acids. CDR3 sequence reads: CASSVGGGLSSYEQYF. CDR3 bases: TGTGCCAGCAGCGTAGGGGGGGGCCTAAGCTCCTACGAGCAGTACTTC.

This clone was seen a few times. This rearrangement joins TRBV2 to TRBJ2-2, with 14 bases identical to TRBD2. CDR3 length: 20 residues. The ends lost 6 bases at V and 4 bases at J; junction bases unmatched: 16. CDR1 and CDR2 (germline): SNHLY, FYNNEI. For the CDR3, the DNA is TGTGCCAGCAGCCACAGGGGGACTAGCGGGGGCCCACGGGGCACCGGGGAGCTGTTTTTT. This translates into CASSHRGTSGGPRGTGELFF. Looking up the rest from reference TRBV2 and TRBJ2-2 gives the full variable domain: EPEVTQTPSHQVTQMGQEVILRCVPISNHLYFYWYRQILGQKVEFLVSFYNNEISEKSEIFDDQFSVERPDGSNFTLKIRSTKLEDSAMYFCASSHRGTSGGPRGTGELFFGEGSRLTVL.

V usage is TRBV30 and J usage is TRBJ1-1, with 7 bases aligning to TRBD1. CDR1 and CDR2 (germline): GTSNPN, SVGIG (reference sequence). This CDR3 has 14 residues. V shed 2 bases and J 6 bases; nucleotides not matched to a gene: 9. The CDR3 DNA is TGTGCCTGGAGTATCAACAGGGGATCCCCTGAAGCTTTCTTT. Translated: CAWSINRGSPEAFF.

To note about this clone: The junction shows a germline mismatch at one end, possibly a read error. J is TRBJ2-7 and V is TRBV5-1, with 12 bases fitting TRBD2. Looked up from germline, CDR1 is SGHRS and CDR2 is YFSETQ. The CDR3 has 14 residues. As DNA, the CDR3 is TGTGCCAGCAGCCCGGGACTAGCGGGCTACGAGCAGTACTTC. Its protein is CASSPGLAGYEQYF.

The J gene is TRBJ2-6, the V gene TRBV6-1; 11 bases agree with TRBD1. This CDR3 has 17 residues. The trim removed 1 base at V and 8 bases at J, leaving 7 bases unmatched. Germline loops: CDR1 MNHNS, CDR2 SASEGT. The CDR3 DNA sequence: TGTGCCAGCAGTGAAGTATGGGGACAGGGGGGAACCAACGTCCTGACTTTC. This sequence encodes CASSEVWGQGGTNVLTF.

The chain recombines TRBV7-9 with TRBJ2-2; TRBD1 matches at 8 bases. With V trimmed by 5 bases and J by 6 bases, 14 bases remained unmatched. CDR3 length: 17 residues. In germline, CDR1 is SEHNR, CDR2 FQNEAQ (reference sequence). CDR3 nucleotide sequence: TGTGCCAGCAGCCATCACCCGGACAGGGTTTTTTCCGGGGAGCTGTTTTTT. It is translated as CASSHHPDRVFSGELFF.

The chain is built from TRBV7-9 and TRBJ1-2; 12 nucleotides align to TRBD1. From germline, CDR1 is SEHNR and CDR2 FQNEAQ (reference sequence). The CDR3 is made up of 18 amino acids. Trimming cost V 1 base and J 8 bases; bases outside gene matches: 14. The CDR3 loop is CASSLEVGRDRGLEGYTF. The CDR3 DNA sequence: TGTGCCAGCAGCTTAGAGGTGGGGAGGGACAGGGGGCTGGAAGGCTACACCTTC.

V is TRBV14 and J is TRBJ2-7; a weak D match, TRBD1 (6 bases). This CDR3 contains 15 residues. From germline, CDR1 is SGHDN and CDR2 FVKESK. V was clipped by 4 bases and J by 2 bases, with 15 bases between them. For the CDR3, the DNA is TGTGCCAGCAGCCGGATTGATAGGGGGACCTACGAGCAGTACTTC. Translating it yields CASSRIDRGTYEQYF.

This chain joins TRBV5-5 and TRBJ2-7; D is unresolved. Trimming cost V 4 bases and J 3 bases, with 17 bases left between them. CDR1 is SGHKS, CDR2 YYEKEE, per germline (reference sequence). The CDR3 totals 15 residues. CDR3 region: CASSHRPPSLYEQYF. The CDR3 region has the DNA TGTGCCAGCAGCCACAGACCACCATCCCTCTACGAGCAGTACTTC. Looking up the rest from reference TRBV5-5 and TRBJ2-7 gives the full variable domain: DAGVTQSPTHLIKTRGQQVTLRCSPISGHKSVSWYQQVLGQGPQFIFQYYEKEERGRGNFPDRFSARQFPNYSSELNVNALLLGDSALYLCASSHRPPSLYEQYFGPGTRLTVT.

This chain connects TRBV28 to TRBJ1-2, with 7 bases matching TRBD1. The germline V gene encodes CDR1 MDHEN and CDR2 SYDVKM. The V segment lost 8 bases and the J segment 2 bases; nucleotides outside the gene matches: 8. CDR3 length: 14 amino acids. CDR3 loop: CASSEAGGNYGYTF. CDR3 sequence (DNA): TGTGCCAGCTCTGAGGCAGGGGGGAACTATGGCTACACCTTC.